This T cell receptor (beta chain) was identified in a study of blood T cell repertoires in COVID-19. About the study: COVID-19 samples from acute and convalescent phases originated in the United States, Italy and Spain. In each case, the material was cDNA or gDNA derived from T cells, B-cell-depleted T cells, or PBMCs.

How the authors handled the data: Amplification of reference gene primers provided the estimated nucleated cell counts. Sequencing used immunoSEQ multiplex PCR; TCRdb keeps in-frame clones, though not all of them. That table gives V, J and clone size, and the DNA gave D and trimming. The profile shows roughly 97,000 clones, 90% of them singletons. The CDR3 spans 13 residues. Per germline, CDR1 SEHNR and CDR2 FQNEAQ (reference sequence). The V end was cut by 5 bases, the J end by 3 bases, with 10 bases between. The TCR originated in a man in his sixties with acute or convalescent COVID-19. The specimen was peripheral blood. V is TRBV7-9 and J is TRBJ1-1, with D unresolved. Written as DNA, the CDR3 is TGTGCCAGCAGCCCCCGGGGAGACACTGAAGCTTTCTTT. It codes for CASSPRGDTEAFF.